This is a list of T cell receptor beta chains from one sample in a study of T cells in Graves' hyperthyroidism and ophthalmopathy. One entry per CDR3 protein, called by TCRdb with MiXCR from the multiplex PCR reads. The table records under 350,000 distinct CDR3 sequences, approximately 15% of them present only once. The sequenced sample was blood. The receptors derive from a woman in her forties with Graves' hyperthyroidism. Each CDR3 is given with its conserved first and last residue. The D gene is left open where the match is weak.

d_gene | v_gene | CDR3aa
- | TRBV29-1 | CSVDRAADTQYF
TRBD1 | TRBV24-1 | CATSPDRGFGDTQYF
TRBD1 | TRBV29-1 | CSFRGQGAWEGYTF
- | TRBV13 | CASSFTGTSRSGYTF
- | TRBV7-8 | CASSLNGQLKETQYF
- | TRBV20-1 | CSARSGINTEAFF
- | TRBV28 | CASSPPTVSLNTEAFF
- | TRBV12-3/TRBV12-4 | CASRPGNQPQHF
- | TRBV7-9 | CASSLGWLSDTQYF
- | TRBV2 | CASRGRDIFYGYTF
- | TRBV27 | CASSFWVNSPLHF
TRBD1 | TRBV6-1 | CASSPGTGKGEQYF
TRBD1 | TRBV3-1 | CASSPRDRVYEQYF
TRBD2 | TRBV2 | CASRWREATRGIQYF
TRBD1 | TRBV28 | CASSPGTGNEQYF
TRBD1 | TRBV6-1 | CASSRSGTGIGYEQYF
TRBD1 | TRBV5-1 | CASSPGTGLGSPLHF
- | TRBV9 | CASSGRTANNSPLHF
- | TRBV20-1 | CSARAAGGNYEQYF
- | TRBV27 | CASRPRTDSNQPQHF
TRBD2 | TRBV5-1 | CASSLASGSRVEQFF
- | TRBV3-1 | CASSQDTQGYRNTEAFF
- | TRBV20-1 | CSASLAGAGKLFF
TRBD1 | TRBV20-1 | CSATPGQGYGYTF
- | TRBV9 | CASSVDFRGEQFF
- | TRBV11-2 | CASSLSYYGGEQYF
TRBD1 | TRBV5-1 | CASSSGTGNQPQHF
- | TRBV20-1 | CSASRSTPGGNQPQHF
- | TRBV12-3/TRBV12-4 | CASSLGAGEQYF
- | TRBV5-6 | CASSLYSAGNTEAFF
TRBD1 | TRBV28 | CASSGDSRISGANVLTF
- | TRBV10-2 | CASGESSGNTIYF
- | TRBV6-1 | CASRSGHVTGELFF